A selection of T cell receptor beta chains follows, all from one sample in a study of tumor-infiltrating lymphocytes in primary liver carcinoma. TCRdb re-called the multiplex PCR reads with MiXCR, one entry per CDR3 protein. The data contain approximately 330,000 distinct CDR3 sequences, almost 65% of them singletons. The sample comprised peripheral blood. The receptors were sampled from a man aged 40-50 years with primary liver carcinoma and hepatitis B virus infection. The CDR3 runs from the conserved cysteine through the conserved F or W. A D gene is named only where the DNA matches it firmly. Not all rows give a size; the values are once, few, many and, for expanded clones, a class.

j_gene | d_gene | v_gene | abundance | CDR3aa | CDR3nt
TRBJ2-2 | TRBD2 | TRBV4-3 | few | CASSHYSGITGELFF | TGCGCCAGCAGCCACTATAGCGGGATCACCGGGGAGCTGTTTTTT
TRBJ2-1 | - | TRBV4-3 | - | CASSQELAWAHLYNEEFF | TGCGCCAGCAGCCAAGAACTTGCATGGGCACATCTTTACAATGAGGAGTTCTTC
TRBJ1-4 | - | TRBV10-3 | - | CDISESLTSLVEKLFF | TGTGACATCAGTGAGTCTTTAACCTCTCTGGTCGAAAAACTGTTTTTT
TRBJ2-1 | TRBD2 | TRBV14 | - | CASRPTGASGNNEQFF | TGTGCCAGCCGCCCCACAGGGGCTAGCGGGAACAATGAGCAGTTCTTC
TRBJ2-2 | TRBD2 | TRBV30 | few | CAWSPGLVPGELFF | TGTGCCTGGAGCCCGGGACTAGTTCCCGGGGAGCTGTTTTTT
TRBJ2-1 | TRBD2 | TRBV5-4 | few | CASSPGGLAGGSEQFF | TGTGCCAGCAGCCCGGGGGGACTAGCGGGAGGCAGTGAGCAGTTCTTC
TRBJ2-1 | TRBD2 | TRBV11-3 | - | CVSSSPPGGRAFSEQFF | TGTGTCAGCAGCTCCCCTCCTGGCGGGAGGGCCTTTAGTGAGCAATTCTTC
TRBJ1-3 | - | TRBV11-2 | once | CASSLDRSGSTIYF | TGTGCCAGCAGCCTAGACAGGAGTGGAAGCACCATATATTTT
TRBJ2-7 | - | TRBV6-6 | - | CASRPIGAGYEQYF | TGTGCCAGCAGACCCATCGGGGCAGGGTACGAGCAATACTTC
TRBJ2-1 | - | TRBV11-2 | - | CASSLTVQNNEQFF | TGTGCCAGCAGCCTGACAGTGCAGAACAATGAGCAGTTCTTC
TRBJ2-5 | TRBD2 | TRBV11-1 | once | CASIVAGGGETQYF | TGTGCCAGCATCGTAGCGGGAGGAGGAGAGACCCAGTATTTC
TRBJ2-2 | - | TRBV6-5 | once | CASGRDTGELFF | TGTGCCAGCGGACGGGACACCGGGGAGTTGTTTTTT
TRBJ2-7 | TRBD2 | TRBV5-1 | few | CASSPGTSGRAYVYEQYF | TGCGCCAGCAGCCCCGGGACTAGCGGGAGGGCCTATGTGTACGAGCAGTACTTC
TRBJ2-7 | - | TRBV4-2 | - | CASSQECNEQYF | TGTGCCAGCAGCCAAGAATGTAACGAACAGTACTTC
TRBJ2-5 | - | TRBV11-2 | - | CASNSRGRQETQYF | TGTGCCAGCAACTCCCGGGGACGGCAAGAGACCCAGTATTTC
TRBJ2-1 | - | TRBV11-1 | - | CASSSRGSFSLYEQFF | TGTGCCAGCAGCTCCAGAGGCTCTTTCAGCCTCTATGAGCAGTTCTTC
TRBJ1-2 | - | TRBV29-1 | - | CSVEHPEDYGYTF | TGCAGCGTTGAACACCCTGAAGATTATGGCTACACCTTC
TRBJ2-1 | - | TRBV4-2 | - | CANSQDPGGGYNEQFF | TGTGCCAACAGCCAAGATCCCGGAGGCGGCTACAATGAGCAGTTCTTC